These T cell receptor beta chains were read from a single sample in a study of neoadjuvant anti-PD-1 for oral cavity cancer. Repertoires were generated with immunoSEQ multiplex PCR, while TCRdb's copy carries only in-frame clones and drops some. The sample contains just under 70,000 clones, approximately 84% of which appear only once. The sequences come from PBMCs, collected after nivolumab (anti-PD-1) treatment. Receptors originate from a person aged 40-85 years with oral cavity squamous cell carcinoma. Both conserved end residues are part of each CDR3. A D gene is named only where the DNA matches it firmly. The size of a clone is reported for some rows only, either as once, few or many, or as a class for expanded clones.

D,J,V,size,DNA,CDR3
TRBD2,TRBJ2-2,TRBV2,NA,TGTGCCAGCAGGACTAGCTACACCGGGGAGCTGTTTTTT,CASRTSYTGELFF
NA,TRBJ2-1,TRBV7-2,NA,TGTGCCAGCAGCTTAAGGAGAACGGGAGCCTCCTACAATGAGCAGTTCTTC,CASSLRRTGASYNEQFF
NA,TRBJ2-1,TRBV10-1,NA,TGCGCCAGCAGTCCTAGTCTAGCGAACGAGCAGTTCTTC,CASSPSLANEQFF
NA,TRBJ2-7,TRBV7-8,few,TGTGCCAGCAGCTTAGCGACCGGCTACGAGCAGTACTTC,CASSLATGYEQYF
NA,TRBJ2-1,TRBV2,NA,TGTGCCAGCAGGGCCTCCGAGGGTTCCTACAATGAGCAGTTCTTC,CASRASEGSYNEQFF
NA,TRBJ1-2,TRBV4-2,NA,TGTGCCAGCAGCCAATCCACAGGAGCCTATGGCTACACCTTC,CASSQSTGAYGYTF
NA,TRBJ2-7,TRBV7-3,NA,TGTGCCAGCAGCTCGCTAGCAGGACGGGAGCAGTACTTC,CASSSLAGREQYF
TRBD1,TRBJ2-1,TRBV7-3,NA,TGTGCCAGCAGCTCCGGACAGGGCTACAATGAGCAGTTCTTC,CASSSGQGYNEQFF
NA,TRBJ2-5,TRBV25-1,NA,TGTGCCAGCAGTTCACTAGAAACGGGCCAAGAGACCCAGTACTTC,CASSSLETGQETQYF
TRBD2,TRBJ2-1,TRBV6-8,NA,TGTGCCAGCAGTTACTCGTCGTACGGCGGGAGGCGGCTAACCTACAATGAGCAGTTCTTC,CASSYSSYGGRRLTYNEQFF
TRBD1,TRBJ1-2,TRBV28,NA,TGTGCCAGCAGTTCCACAGTTTCGACAGGGGGCTATGGCTACACCTTC,CASSSTVSTGGYGYTF
NA,TRBJ2-1,TRBV11-2,NA,TGTGCCAGCAGCTCCCACCGGTCTGACAATGAGCAGTTCTTC,CASSSHRSDNEQFF
NA,TRBJ2-3,TRBV5-1,NA,TGCGCCAGCAGCGCCGACACAGATACGCAGTATTTT,CASSADTDTQYF
NA,TRBJ1-3,TRBV6-6,NA,TGTGCCAGCAGATATGACAGCTCTGGAAACACCATATATTTT,CASRYDSSGNTIYF
TRBD1,TRBJ1-1,TRBV6-5,once,TGTGCCAGCAGTTACTTTGACAGGGGGGAGTACACTGAAGCTTTCTTT,CASSYFDRGEYTEAFF
TRBD2,TRBJ2-7,TRBV28,NA,TGTGCCAGCAGTTGGGTGGCGGGAGGCCTGCCCGAGAACTACGAGCAGTACTTC,CASSWVAGGLPENYEQYF
TRBD1,TRBJ2-5,TRBV19,NA,TGTGCCAGTAGGGGACAGGGTCGGGGAGAGACCCAGTACTTC,CASRGQGRGETQYF
NA,TRBJ2-6,TRBV5-1,NA,TGCGCCAGCAGCCTGGGCTCTGGGGCCAACGTCCTGACTTTC,CASSLGSGANVLTF
TRBD1,TRBJ1-5,TRBV19,NA,TGTGCCAGTGGCAACAGGGGGACCCTTTATCAGCCCCAGCATTTT,CASGNRGTLYQPQHF
NA,TRBJ1-3,TRBV2,NA,TGTGCCAGCACCCCCCAGGTTACCGGCTCTGGAAACACCATATATTTT,CASTPQVTGSGNTIYF
TRBD1,TRBJ1-2,TRBV27,NA,TGTGCCAGCAGTTTAGTTCCAGGGGGCTATGGCTACACCTTC,CASSLVPGGYGYTF
NA,TRBJ2-7,TRBV6-5,NA,TGTGCCAGCAGTATCGCCCGATACTCCTACGAGCAGTACTTC,CASSIARYSYEQYF
NA,TRBJ2-3,TRBV25-1,few,TGTGCCAGCTCCTTTAGCAGGTCTCTCCTTAGCACAGATACGCAGTATTTT,CASSFSRSLLSTDTQYF
TRBD1,TRBJ2-2,TRBV28,NA,TGTGCCAGCAGTCCTATCCCAGGGGGTGGCACCGGGGAGCTGTTTTTT,CASSPIPGGGTGELFF
NA,TRBJ2-7,TRBV6-5,once,TGTGCCAGCACCAGGTCCAGGGGCGGTTACGAGCAGTACTTC,CASTRSRGGYEQYF
TRBD2,TRBJ2-7,TRBV6-5,NA,TGTGCCAGCAGCTTACTAGCGGGCGAATCCTACGAGCAGTACTTC,CASSLLAGESYEQYF
TRBD1,TRBJ1-2,TRBV6-1,NA,TGTGCCAGCAGTGAAGCGCTTCACACAGGGGGCGCAAATGGCTACACCTTC,CASSEALHTGGANGYTF
TRBD1,TRBJ2-7,TRBV29-1,NA,TGCAGCGCTTCCACAGGGGTCCCCTCCTACGAGCAGTACTTC,CSASTGVPSYEQYF
NA,TRBJ2-1,TRBV5-6,NA,TGTGCCAGCAGTCTAGGAGGGGGCCTCTCCTCCTACAATGAGCAGTTCTTC,CASSLGGGLSSYNEQFF
TRBD2,TRBJ2-1,TRBV30,NA,TGTGCCTGGAGCGCCTCCTGGTGGGGCGGGAGGGCCGGTGAGCAGTTCTTC,CAWSASWWGGRAGEQFF
NA,TRBJ2-1,TRBV6-1,few,TGTGCCAGCAAAGGTGGGGGGTGGAATGAGCAGTTCTTC,CASKGGGWNEQFF
NA,TRBJ1-2,TRBV27,once,TGTGCCAGCGTCGAACGGGCCGGGCTTAACTATGGCTACACCTTC,CASVERAGLNYGYTF
NA,TRBJ1-5,TRBV7-8,NA,TGTGCCAGCAGCCCCGTAGGGGGCAATCAGCCCCAGCATTTT,CASSPVGGNQPQHF
NA,TRBJ2-1,TRBV30,once,TGTGCCTGGAGTGTACTGCTCAATGAGCAGTTCTTC,CAWSVLLNEQFF
TRBD1,TRBJ2-7,TRBV28,NA,TGTGCCAGCAGTTCCGGACAGGGAGGCGAGCAGTACTTC,CASSSGQGGEQYF
TRBD1,TRBJ1-2,TRBV15,NA,TGTGCCACCAGCAGAGGACAGGGAAGTGGAGACTATGGCTACACCTTC,CATSRGQGSGDYGYTF
NA,TRBJ2-3,TRBV2,NA,TGTGCCGGCACGCGGGGCACCACAGATACGCAGTATTTT,CAGTRGTTDTQYF
NA,TRBJ1-2,TRBV21-1,NA,TGTGCCAGCAGCAAAGATTCCGGCTACACCTTC,CASSKDSGYTF
TRBD1,TRBJ2-7,TRBV6-1,NA,TGTGCCAGCCATTCCCCCGACAGGGGAGGCGAGCAGTACTTC,CASHSPDRGGEQYF
TRBD2,TRBJ2-1,TRBV2,NA,TGTGCCAGCACTTTGCTAGCGGGAGTGTTTGAGCAGTTCTTC,CASTLLAGVFEQFF
NA,TRBJ2-5,TRBV2,NA,TGTGCCAGCAGCCCGTGGGCTCGCTCCGGGGAGACCCAGTACTTC,CASSPWARSGETQYF
NA,TRBJ2-6,TRBV9,few,TGTGCCAGCAGCGTAGGCGTAACGACAGGTGGGGCCAACGTCCTGACTTTC,CASSVGVTTGGANVLTF
NA,TRBJ1-2,TRBV27,few,TGTGCCAGCAGTTTCCAAAGGGGTGGCTATGGCTACACCTTC,CASSFQRGGYGYTF
TRBD2,TRBJ2-7,TRBV28,NA,TGTGCCGCGGGGGGTCGCTACGAGCAGTACTTC,CAAGGRYEQYF
NA,TRBJ2-7,TRBV10-3,NA,TGTGCCATCAGTGAGTCAGCAGGGTTCACTTCCTACGAGCAGTACTTC,CAISESAGFTSYEQYF
NA,TRBJ2-7,TRBV30,NA,TGTGCCTGGAGTGTTTACTCCTCCTACGAGCAGTACTTC,CAWSVYSSYEQYF
NA,TRBJ2-7,TRBV7-6,NA,TGTGCCAGCAGCTCGACCGGGGTGGGGAAATCCTACGAGCAGTACTTC,CASSSTGVGKSYEQYF
TRBD2,TRBJ2-1,TRBV6-5,NA,TGTGCCAGCAGAGCCCGGACTAGCTACAATGAGCAGTTCTTC,CASRARTSYNEQFF
TRBD1,TRBJ2-7,TRBV7-9,NA,TGTGCCAGCAGACCCGGGACAGCCTACGAGCAGTACTTC,CASRPGTAYEQYF
TRBD2,TRBJ2-7,TRBV27,NA,TGTGCCAGCAGTTCCGGGACTAGCGGGGCGGGGATCTACGAGCAGTACTTC,CASSSGTSGAGIYEQYF
TRBD2,TRBJ2-3,TRBV30,NA,TGTGCCTGGAGTGCCCGTCTGGCGGGAGTCCCAGATACGCAGTATTTT,CAWSARLAGVPDTQYF